This T cell receptor beta chain emerged from a study of blood T cell repertoires in COVID-19. Across the study: Sources were T cells, B-cell-depleted T cells, or PBMCs; the material itself was cDNA or gDNA.

Under the authors' procedure: Researchers report that nucleated cell counts were estimated from reference gene primer amplification. Here immunoSEQ multiplex PCR was the method, and the copy in TCRdb shows in-frame clones only, minus some. V, J and clone size were drawn from that table, and D and trimming were deduced from the DNA. The data hold about 130,000 clones, with about four fifths observed a single time. CDR1 and CDR2 from the germline V gene are SGHRS and YFSETQ. This CDR3 has 15 amino acids. Deletions cut 5 bases from V and 3 bases from J, with 14 bases between. The chain joins TRBV5-1 to TRBJ1-4; the D gene is possibly TRBD1 (5 bases). The sequence derives from a woman aged 45-65 years with acute or convalescent COVID-19. Sequencing was carried out using peripheral blood. Written as DNA, the CDR3 is TGCGCCAGCAGGGCCGCAGGGTCGGCTAATGAAAAACTGTTTTTT. Its protein is CASRAAGSANEKLFF.